These 4 T cell receptor beta chains share one sample of origin, sequenced in a study of blood T cells in healthy people across ages. Alongside a J-beta primer mix, a sample-barcoded 5' primer served in a second PCR lasting about 7 to 11 cycles. TCRdb independently ran MiXCR on the 5' RACE reads; one entry per CDR3 protein. This sample yields about 1 million distinct CDR3 sequences, of which less than 50% are seen a single time; 15% to 20% belongs to the top ten. The sequencing sample was made of blood. The receptors come from a woman in her sixties in good health.

This rearrangement joins TRBV18 to TRBJ2-7; 9 nucleotides agree with TRBD1. This CDR3 contains 14 residues. With 4 bases clipped from V and 3 bases from J, the junction kept 4 bases outside the gene matches. Germline loops: CDR1 KGHSH, CDR2 LQKENI. The CDR3 bases are TGTGCCAGCTCACGGGACAGGGACCGCTACGAGCAGTACTTC. This codes for CASSRDRDRYEQYF. Using reference TRBV18 and TRBJ2-7 for the parts outside the CDR3, the full variable domain is NAGVMQNPRHLVRRRGQEARLRCSPMKGHSHVYWYRQLPEEGLKFMVYLQKENIIDESGMPKERFSAEFPKEGPSILRIQQVVRGDSAAYFCASSRDRDRYEQYFGPGTRLTVT.

This clonotype showed up just a few times. V gene TRBV4-2 combines with J gene TRBJ2-5; 11 nucleotides line up with TRBD2. Looked up from germline, CDR1 is LGHNA and CDR2 is YNFKEQ. J was trimmed by 2 bases and V by 7 bases; bases with no gene match: 3. The CDR3 is made up of 14 amino acids. The CDR3 protein is CASTRTSGQETQYF. The CDR3 bases are TGTGCCAGCACCCGGACTAGCGGGCAAGAGACCCAGTACTTC.

This chain joins TRBV24-1 and TRBJ1-5; D possibly corresponds to TRBD1 (5 bases). Germline-derived CDR1 and CDR2 are KGHDR and SFDVKD. The CDR3 length is 13 residues. The V end lost 8 bases, the J end lost 10 bases, and 17 bases lay between the germline ends. CDR3 in amino acids: CATIEGTVYPQHF. CDR3 nucleotides: TGTGCCACCATTGAGGGGACCGTGTATCCCCAGCATTTT.

This clonotype was counted a single time. This chain uses TRBV7-9 with TRBJ1-2; unclear D gene. V was pared by 5 bases and J by 6 bases, with 22 bases between. The CDR3 is 16 amino acids. CDR1 and CDR2 from the germline V gene are SEHNR and FQNEAQ (reference sequence). The CDR3 coding sequence is TGTGCCAGCAGCCATACGGCCAGGAAGGTGACTCATGGCTACACCTTC. It yields the protein CASSHTARKVTHGYTF.